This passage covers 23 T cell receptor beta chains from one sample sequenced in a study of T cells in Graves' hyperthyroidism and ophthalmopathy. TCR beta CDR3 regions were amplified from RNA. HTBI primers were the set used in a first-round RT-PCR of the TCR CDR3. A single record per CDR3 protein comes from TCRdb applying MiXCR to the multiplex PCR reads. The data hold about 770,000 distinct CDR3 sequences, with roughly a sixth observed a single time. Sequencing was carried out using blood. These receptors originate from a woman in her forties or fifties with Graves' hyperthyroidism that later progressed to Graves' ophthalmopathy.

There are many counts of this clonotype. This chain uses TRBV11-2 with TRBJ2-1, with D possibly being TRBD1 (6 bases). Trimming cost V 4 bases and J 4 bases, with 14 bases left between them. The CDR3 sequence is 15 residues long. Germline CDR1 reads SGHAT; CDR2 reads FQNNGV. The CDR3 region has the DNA TGTGCCAGCAGCTCTGCGACAGGTGTGTACAATGAGCAGTTCTTC. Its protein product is CASSSATGVYNEQFF.

The CDR3 DNA follows: TGTGCCAGCAGCGACGCGCAGGGGCGTACTCGAGCCAAAAACATTCAGTACTTC. Protein product: CASSDAQGRTRAKNIQYF. The J gene is TRBJ2-4, the V gene TRBV25-1; D is perhaps TRBD1 (6 bases). Looked up from germline, CDR1 is MGHDK and CDR2 is SYGVNS. The CDR3 extends over 18 amino acids. The V end was cut by 6 bases, the J end by 0 bases, with 21 bases between.

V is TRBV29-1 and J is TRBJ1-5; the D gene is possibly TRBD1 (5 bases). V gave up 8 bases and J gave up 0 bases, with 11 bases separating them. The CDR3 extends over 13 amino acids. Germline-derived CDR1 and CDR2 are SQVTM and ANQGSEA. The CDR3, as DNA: TGCAGCCTCGGGGCAGATAGCAATCAGCCCCAGCATTTT. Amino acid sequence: CSLGADSNQPQHF.

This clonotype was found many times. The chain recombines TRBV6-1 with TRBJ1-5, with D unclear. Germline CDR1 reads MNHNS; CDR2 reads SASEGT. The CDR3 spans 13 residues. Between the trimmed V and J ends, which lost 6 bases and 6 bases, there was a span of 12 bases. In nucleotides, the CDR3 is TGTGCCAGCAGCGTAGGGTACGGTCAGCCCCAGCATTTT. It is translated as CASSVGYGQPQHF.

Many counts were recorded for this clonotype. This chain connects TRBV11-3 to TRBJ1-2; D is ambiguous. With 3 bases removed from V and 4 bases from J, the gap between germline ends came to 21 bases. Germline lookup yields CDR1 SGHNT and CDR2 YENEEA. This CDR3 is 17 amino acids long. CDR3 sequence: CASSFLERVWLSYGYTF. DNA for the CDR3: TGTGCCAGCAGCTTTTTGGAAAGAGTATGGCTTAGCTATGGCTACACCTTC.

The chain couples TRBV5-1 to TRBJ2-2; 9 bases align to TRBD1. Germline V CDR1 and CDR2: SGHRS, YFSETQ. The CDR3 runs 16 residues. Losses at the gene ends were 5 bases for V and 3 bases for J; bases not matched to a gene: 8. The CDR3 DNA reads TGCGCCAGCAGGATCGGGACAGGGAGTGACACCGGGGAGCTGTTTTTT. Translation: CASRIGTGSDTGELFF.

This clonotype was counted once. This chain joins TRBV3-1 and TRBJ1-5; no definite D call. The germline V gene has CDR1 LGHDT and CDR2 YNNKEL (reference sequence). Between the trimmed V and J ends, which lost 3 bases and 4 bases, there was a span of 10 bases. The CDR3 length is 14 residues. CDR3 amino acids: CASSHDARNQPQHF. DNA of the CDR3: TGTGCCAGCAGCCATGATGCCAGGAATCAGCCCCAGCATTTT.

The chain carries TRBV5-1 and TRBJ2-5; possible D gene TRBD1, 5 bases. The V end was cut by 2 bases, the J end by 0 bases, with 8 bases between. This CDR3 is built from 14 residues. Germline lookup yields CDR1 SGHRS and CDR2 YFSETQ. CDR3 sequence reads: CASSFRQHQETQYF. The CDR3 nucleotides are TGCGCCAGCAGCTTCCGACAGCACCAAGAGACCCAGTACTTC.

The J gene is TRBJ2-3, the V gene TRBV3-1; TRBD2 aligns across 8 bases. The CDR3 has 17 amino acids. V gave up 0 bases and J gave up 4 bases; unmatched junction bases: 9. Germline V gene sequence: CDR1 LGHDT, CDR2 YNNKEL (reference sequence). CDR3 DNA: TGTGCCAGCAGCCAAGAAATTACGGGGACTAGTGCAGATACGCAGTATTTT. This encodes CASSQEITGTSADTQYF.

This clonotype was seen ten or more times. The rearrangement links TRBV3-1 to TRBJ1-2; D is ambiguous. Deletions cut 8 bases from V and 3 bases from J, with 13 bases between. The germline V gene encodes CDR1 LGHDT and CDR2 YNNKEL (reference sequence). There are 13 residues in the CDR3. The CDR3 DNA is TGTGCCAGCTCAGATTCTGGTTACTATGGCTACACCTTC. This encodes CASSDSGYYGYTF. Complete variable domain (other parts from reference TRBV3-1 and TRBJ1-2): DTAVSQTPKYLVTQMGNDKSIKCEQNLGHDTMYWYKQDSKKFLKIMFSYNNKELIINETVPNRFSPKSPDKAHLNLHINSLELGDSAVYFCASSDSGYYGYTFGSGTRLTVV.

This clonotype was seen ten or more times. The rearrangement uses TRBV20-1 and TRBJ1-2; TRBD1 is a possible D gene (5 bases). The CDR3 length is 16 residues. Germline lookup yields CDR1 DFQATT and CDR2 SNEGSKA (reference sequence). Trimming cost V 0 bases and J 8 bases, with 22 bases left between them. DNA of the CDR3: TGCAGTGCTAGAGATCAGGGCCCGAAGAAAGACGGGGGCTACACCTTC. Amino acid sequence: CSARDQGPKKDGGYTF.

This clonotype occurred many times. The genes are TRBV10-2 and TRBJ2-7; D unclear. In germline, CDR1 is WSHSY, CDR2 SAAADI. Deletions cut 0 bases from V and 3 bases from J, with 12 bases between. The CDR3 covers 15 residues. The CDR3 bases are TGCGCCAGCAGTGAGTCGTTAGGGTTCCTCTACGAGCAGTACTTC. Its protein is CASSESLGFLYEQYF.

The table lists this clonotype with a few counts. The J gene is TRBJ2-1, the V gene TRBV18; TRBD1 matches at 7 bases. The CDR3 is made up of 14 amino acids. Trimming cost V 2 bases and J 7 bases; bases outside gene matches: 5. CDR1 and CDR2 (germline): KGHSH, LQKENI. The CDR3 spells CASSPRRGLNEQFF. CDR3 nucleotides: TGTGCCAGCTCACCAAGAAGGGGGCTTAATGAGCAGTTCTTC. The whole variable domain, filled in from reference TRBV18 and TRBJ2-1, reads NAGVMQNPRHLVRRRGQEARLRCSPMKGHSHVYWYRQLPEEGLKFMVYLQKENIIDESGMPKERFSAEFPKEGPSILRIQQVVRGDSAAYFCASSPRRGLNEQFFGPGTRLTVL.

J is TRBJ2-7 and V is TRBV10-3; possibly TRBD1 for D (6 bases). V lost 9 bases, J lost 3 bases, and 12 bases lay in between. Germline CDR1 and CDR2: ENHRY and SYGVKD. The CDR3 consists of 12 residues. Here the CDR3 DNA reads TGTGCCATTAAAATGGACAGCTACGAGCAGTACTTC. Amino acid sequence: CAIKMDSYEQYF.

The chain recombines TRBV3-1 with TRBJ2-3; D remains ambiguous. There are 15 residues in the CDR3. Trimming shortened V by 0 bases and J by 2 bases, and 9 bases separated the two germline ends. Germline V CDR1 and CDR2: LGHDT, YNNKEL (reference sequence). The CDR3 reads CASSQDDRLTDTQYF. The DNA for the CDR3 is TGTGCCAGCAGCCAAGATGACCGCCTCACAGATACGCAGTATTTT.

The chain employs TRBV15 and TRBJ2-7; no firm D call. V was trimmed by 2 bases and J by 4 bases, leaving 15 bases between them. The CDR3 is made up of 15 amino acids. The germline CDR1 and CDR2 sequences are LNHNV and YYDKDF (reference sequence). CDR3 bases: TGTGCCACCAGCAGATCCCCATGGAGTGTGTACGAGCAGTACTTC. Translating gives CATSRSPWSVYEQYF. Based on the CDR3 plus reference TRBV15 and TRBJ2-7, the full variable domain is DAMVIQNPRYQVTQFGKPVTLSCSQTLNHNVMYWYQQKSSQAPKLLFHYYDKDFNNEADTPDNFQSRRPNTSFCFLDIRSPGLGDTAMYLCATSRSPWSVYEQYFGPGTRLTVT.

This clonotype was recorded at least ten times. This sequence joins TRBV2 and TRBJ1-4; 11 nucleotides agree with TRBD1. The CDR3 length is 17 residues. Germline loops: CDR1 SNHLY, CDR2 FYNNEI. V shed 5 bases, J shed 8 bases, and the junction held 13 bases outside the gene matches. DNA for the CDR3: TGTGCCAGCAGTTACCCTCCCGGGACAGGGGGAGTAGAAAAACTGTTTTTT. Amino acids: CASSYPPGTGGVEKLFF. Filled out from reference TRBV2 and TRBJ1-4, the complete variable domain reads EPEVTQTPSHQVTQMGQEVILRCVPISNHLYFYWYRQILGQKVEFLVSFYNNEISEKSEIFDDQFSVERPDGSNFTLKIRSTKLEDSAMYFCASSYPPGTGGVEKLFFGSGTQLSVL.

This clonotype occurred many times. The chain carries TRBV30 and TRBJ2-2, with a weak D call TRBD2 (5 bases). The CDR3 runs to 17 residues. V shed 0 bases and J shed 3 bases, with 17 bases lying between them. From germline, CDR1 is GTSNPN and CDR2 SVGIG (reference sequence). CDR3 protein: CAWSVVRPGWYTGELFF. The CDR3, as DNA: TGTGCCTGGAGTGTTGTACGTCCGGGATGGTACACCGGGGAGCTGTTTTTT.

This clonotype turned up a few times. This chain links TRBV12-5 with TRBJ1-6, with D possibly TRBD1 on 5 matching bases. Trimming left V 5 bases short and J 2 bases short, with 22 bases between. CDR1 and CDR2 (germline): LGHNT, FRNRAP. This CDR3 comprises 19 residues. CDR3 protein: CASGTGQFGGSTYNSPLHF. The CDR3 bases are TGTGCTAGTGGTACGGGCCAGTTTGGGGGATCGACCTATAATTCACCCCTCCACTTT.

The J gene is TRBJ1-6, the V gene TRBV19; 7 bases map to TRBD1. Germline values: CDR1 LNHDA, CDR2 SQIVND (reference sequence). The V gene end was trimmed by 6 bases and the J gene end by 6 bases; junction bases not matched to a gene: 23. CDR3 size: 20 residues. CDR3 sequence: CASSTDRSREVSASNSPLHF. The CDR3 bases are TGTGCCAGTAGCACGGACAGGTCGCGGGAAGTCTCCGCGAGTAATTCACCCCTCCACTTT.

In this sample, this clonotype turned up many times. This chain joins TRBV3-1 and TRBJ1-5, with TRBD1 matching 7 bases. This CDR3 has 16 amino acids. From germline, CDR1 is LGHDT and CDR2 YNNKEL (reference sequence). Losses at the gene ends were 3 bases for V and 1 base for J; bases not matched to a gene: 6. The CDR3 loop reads CASSQGPGQSNQPQHF. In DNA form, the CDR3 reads TGTGCCAGCAGCCAGGGACCGGGACAGAGCAATCAGCCCCAGCATTTT.

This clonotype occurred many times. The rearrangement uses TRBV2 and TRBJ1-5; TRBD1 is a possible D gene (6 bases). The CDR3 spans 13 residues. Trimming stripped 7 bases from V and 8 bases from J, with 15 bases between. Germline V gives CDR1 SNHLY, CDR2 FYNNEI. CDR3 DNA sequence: TGTGCCAGCAACGCAGGGGTTTGGGAGCCCCAGCATTTT. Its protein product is CASNAGVWEPQHF.

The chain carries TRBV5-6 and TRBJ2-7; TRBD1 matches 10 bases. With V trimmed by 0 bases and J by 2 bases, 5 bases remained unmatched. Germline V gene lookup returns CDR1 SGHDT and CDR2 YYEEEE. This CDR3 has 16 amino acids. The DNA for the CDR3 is TGTGCCAGCAGCTTGGGATCCGGGACAGGGGCCTACGAGCAGTACTTC. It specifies CASSLGSGTGAYEQYF.